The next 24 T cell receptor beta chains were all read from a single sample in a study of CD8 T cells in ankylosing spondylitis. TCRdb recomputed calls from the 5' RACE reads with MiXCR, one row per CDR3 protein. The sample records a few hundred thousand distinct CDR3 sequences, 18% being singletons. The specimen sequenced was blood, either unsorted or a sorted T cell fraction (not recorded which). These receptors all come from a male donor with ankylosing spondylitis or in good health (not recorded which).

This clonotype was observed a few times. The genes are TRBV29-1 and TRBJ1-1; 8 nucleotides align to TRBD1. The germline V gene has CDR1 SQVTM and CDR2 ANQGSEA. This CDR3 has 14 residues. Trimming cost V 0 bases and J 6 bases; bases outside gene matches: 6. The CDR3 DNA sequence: TGCAGCGTTGAAGATGGACAGGGAAGCCCTGAAGCTTTCTTT. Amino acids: CSVEDGQGSPEAFF.

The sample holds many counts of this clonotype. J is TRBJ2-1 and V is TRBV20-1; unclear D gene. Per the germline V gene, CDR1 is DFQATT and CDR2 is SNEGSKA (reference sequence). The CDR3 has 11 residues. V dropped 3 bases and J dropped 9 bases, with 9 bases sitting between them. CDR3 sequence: CSARRLSEQFF. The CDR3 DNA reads TGCAGTGCTAGGCGGCTATCTGAGCAGTTCTTC.

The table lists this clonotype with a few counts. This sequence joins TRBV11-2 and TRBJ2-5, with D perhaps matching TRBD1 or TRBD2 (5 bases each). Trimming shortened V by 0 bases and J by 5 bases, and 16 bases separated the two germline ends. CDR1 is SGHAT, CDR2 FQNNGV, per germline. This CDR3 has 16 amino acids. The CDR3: CASSLDAGRIGETQYF. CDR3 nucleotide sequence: TGTGCCAGCAGCTTAGATGCAGGGAGAATAGGCGAGACCCAGTACTTC.

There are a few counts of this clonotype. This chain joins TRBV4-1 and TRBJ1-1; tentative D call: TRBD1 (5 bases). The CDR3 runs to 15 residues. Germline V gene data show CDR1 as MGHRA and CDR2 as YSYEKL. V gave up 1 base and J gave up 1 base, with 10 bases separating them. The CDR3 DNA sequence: TGCGCCAGCAGCCAAGCAAGCCAGGGGAACACTGAAGCTTTCTTT. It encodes CASSQASQGNTEAFF.

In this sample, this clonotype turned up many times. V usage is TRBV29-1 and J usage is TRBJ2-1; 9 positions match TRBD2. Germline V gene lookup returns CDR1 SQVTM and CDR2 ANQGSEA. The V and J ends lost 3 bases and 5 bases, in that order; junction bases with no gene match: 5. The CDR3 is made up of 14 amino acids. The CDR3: CSVDYSGSDNEQFF. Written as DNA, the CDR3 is TGCAGCGTTGATTATAGCGGGAGCGACAATGAGCAGTTCTTC.

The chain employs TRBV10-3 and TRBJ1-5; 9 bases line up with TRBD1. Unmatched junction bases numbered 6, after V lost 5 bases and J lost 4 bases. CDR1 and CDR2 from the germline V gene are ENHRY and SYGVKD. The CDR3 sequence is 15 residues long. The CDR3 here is CAISRDRAANQPQHF. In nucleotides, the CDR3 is TGTGCCATCAGTAGGGACAGGGCCGCAAATCAGCCCCAGCATTTT.

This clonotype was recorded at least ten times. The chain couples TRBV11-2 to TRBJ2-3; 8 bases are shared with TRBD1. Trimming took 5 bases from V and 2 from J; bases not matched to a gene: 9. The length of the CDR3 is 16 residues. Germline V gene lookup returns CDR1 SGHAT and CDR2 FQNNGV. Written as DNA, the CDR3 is TGTGCCAGCAGCCCGGGGTGGGACAGGAACACAGATACGCAGTATTTT. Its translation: CASSPGWDRNTDTQYF.

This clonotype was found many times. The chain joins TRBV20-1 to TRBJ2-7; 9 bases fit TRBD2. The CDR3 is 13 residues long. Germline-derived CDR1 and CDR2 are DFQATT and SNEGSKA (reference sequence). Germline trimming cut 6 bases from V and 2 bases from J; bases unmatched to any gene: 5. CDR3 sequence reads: CSARLAEAYEQYF. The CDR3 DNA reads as TGCAGTGCCCGACTAGCGGAAGCCTACGAGCAGTACTTC.

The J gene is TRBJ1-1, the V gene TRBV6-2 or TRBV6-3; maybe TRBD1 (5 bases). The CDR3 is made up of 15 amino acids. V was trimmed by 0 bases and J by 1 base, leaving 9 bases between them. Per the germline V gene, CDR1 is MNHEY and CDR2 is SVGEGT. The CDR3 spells CASSYSTVENTEAFF. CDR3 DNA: TGTGCCAGCAGTTACTCGACAGTCGAGAACACTGAAGCTTTCTTT.

The CDR3 loop reads CATSRDGEHTEAFF. The CDR3 nucleotides read TGTGCCACCAGCAGAGACGGAGAACACACTGAAGCTTTCTTT. The genes are TRBV15 and TRBJ1-1; D is undetermined. The CDR3 runs 14 residues. V shed 0 bases and J shed 3 bases, with 8 bases lying between them. Germline V gives CDR1 LNHNV, CDR2 YYDKDF (reference sequence).

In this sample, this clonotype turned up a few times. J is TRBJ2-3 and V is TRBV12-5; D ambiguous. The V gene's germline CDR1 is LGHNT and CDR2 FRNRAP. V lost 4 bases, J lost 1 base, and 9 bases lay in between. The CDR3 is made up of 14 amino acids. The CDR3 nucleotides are TGTGCTAGTGGTTCCCCGGACGGCACAGATACGCAGTATTTT. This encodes CASGSPDGTDTQYF.

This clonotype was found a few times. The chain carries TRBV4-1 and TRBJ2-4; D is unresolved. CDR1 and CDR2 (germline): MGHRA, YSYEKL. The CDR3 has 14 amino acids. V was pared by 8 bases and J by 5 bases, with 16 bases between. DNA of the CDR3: TGCGCCAGCGCACGGTACAGCCCAGAAAACATTCAGTACTTC. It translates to CASARYSPENIQYF.

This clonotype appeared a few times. The CDR3 loop is CASSLDGLAGGNEQFF. The CDR3, as DNA: TGTGCCAGCAGCTTAGATGGGCTAGCGGGAGGAAATGAGCAGTTCTTC. The rearrangement uses TRBV11-3 and TRBJ2-1, with 11 positions matching TRBD2. The CDR3 spans 16 residues. The junction had 5 bases not matched to a gene; V was cut back by 0 bases and J by 7 bases. Germline values: CDR1 SGHNT, CDR2 YENEEA. The full variable domain, its missing parts supplied by reference TRBV11-3 and TRBJ2-1, is EAGVVQSPRYKIIEKKQPVAFWCNPISGHNTLYWYLQNLGQGPELLIRYENEEAVDDSQLPKDRFSAERLKGVDSTLKIQPAELGDSAVYLCASSLDGLAGGNEQFFGPGTRLTVL.

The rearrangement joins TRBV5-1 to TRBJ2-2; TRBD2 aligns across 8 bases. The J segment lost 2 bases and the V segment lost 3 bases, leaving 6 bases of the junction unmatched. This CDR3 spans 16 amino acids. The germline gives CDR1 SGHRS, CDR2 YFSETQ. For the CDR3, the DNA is TGCGCCAGCAGCTCAAGCGGGAGAGATAACACCGGGGAGCTGTTTTTT. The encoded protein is CASSSSGRDNTGELFF.

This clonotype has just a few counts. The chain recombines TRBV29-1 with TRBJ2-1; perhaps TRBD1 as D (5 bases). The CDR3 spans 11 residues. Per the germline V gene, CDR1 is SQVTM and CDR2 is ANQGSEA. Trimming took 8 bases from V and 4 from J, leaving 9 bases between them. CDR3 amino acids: CSIGDYNEQFF. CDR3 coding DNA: TGCAGCATAGGGGATTACAATGAGCAGTTCTTC.

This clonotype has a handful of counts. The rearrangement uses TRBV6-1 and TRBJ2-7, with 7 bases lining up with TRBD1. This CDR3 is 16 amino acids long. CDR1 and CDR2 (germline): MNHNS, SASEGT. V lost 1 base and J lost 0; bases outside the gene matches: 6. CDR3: CASSEGRGRISYEQYF. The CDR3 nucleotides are TGTGCCAGCAGTGAAGGTAGGGGGCGAATCTCCTACGAGCAGTACTTC.

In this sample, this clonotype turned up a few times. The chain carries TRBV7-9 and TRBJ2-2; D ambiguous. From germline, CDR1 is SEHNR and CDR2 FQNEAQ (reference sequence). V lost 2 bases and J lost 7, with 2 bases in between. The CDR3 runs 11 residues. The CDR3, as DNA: TGTGCCAGCAGCTTAATCGGGGAGCTGTTTTTT. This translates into CASSLIGELFF.

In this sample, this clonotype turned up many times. For the CDR3, the DNA is TGTGCCAGCAGTTATGGGAACTACGAGCAGTACTTC. Residues: CASSYGNYEQYF. The chain employs TRBV12-3 or TRBV12-4 and TRBJ2-7; D is undetermined. Trimming stripped 4 bases from V and 3 bases from J, with 7 bases between. The CDR3 spans 12 residues.

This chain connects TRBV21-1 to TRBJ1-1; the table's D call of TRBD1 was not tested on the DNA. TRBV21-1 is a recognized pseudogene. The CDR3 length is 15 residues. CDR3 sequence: CASSNRGPENTEAFF. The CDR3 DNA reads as TGTGCCAGCTCAAACAGGGGGCCAGAAAACACTGAAGCTTTCTTT.

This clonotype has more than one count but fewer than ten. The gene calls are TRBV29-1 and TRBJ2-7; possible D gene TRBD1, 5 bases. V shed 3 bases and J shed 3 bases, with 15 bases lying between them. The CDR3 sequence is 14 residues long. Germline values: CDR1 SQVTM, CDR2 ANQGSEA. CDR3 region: CSVELQGPGYEQYF. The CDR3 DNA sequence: TGCAGCGTTGAGCTGCAGGGTCCGGGCTACGAGCAGTACTTC.

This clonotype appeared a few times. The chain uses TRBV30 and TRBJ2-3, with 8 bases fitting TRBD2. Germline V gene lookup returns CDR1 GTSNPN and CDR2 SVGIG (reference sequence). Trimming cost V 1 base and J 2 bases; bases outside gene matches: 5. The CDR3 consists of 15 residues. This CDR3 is CAWSGTSGVTDTQYF. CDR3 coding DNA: TGTGCCTGGAGTGGTACTAGCGGTGTCACAGATACGCAGTATTTT.

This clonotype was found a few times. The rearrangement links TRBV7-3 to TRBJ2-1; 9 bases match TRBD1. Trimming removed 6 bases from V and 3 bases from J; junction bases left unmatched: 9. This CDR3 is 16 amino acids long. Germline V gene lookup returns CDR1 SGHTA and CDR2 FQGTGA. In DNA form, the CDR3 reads TGTGCCAGCAGTCTAACCACAGGGGGCTTCTACAATGAGCAGTTCTTC. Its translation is CASSLTTGGFYNEQFF. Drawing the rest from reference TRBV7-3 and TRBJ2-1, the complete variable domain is GAGVSQTPSNKVTEKGKYVELRCDPISGHTALYWYRQSLGQGPEFLIYFQGTGAADDSGLPNDRFFAVRPEGSVSTLKIQRTERGDSAVYLCASSLTTGGFYNEQFFGPGTRLTVL.

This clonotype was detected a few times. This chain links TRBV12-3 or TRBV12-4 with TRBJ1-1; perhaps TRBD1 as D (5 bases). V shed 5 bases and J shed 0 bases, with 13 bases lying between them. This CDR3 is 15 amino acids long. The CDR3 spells CASSPNSGMNTEAFF. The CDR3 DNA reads TGTGCCAGCAGTCCCAACTCAGGGATGAACACTGAAGCTTTCTTT.

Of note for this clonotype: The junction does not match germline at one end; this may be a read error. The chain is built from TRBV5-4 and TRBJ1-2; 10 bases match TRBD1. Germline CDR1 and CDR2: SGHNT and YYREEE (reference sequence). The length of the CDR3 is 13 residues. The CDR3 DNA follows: TGCAGCTGGGACAGGGGTTCTAACTATGGCTACACCTTC. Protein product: CSWDRGSNYGYTF.